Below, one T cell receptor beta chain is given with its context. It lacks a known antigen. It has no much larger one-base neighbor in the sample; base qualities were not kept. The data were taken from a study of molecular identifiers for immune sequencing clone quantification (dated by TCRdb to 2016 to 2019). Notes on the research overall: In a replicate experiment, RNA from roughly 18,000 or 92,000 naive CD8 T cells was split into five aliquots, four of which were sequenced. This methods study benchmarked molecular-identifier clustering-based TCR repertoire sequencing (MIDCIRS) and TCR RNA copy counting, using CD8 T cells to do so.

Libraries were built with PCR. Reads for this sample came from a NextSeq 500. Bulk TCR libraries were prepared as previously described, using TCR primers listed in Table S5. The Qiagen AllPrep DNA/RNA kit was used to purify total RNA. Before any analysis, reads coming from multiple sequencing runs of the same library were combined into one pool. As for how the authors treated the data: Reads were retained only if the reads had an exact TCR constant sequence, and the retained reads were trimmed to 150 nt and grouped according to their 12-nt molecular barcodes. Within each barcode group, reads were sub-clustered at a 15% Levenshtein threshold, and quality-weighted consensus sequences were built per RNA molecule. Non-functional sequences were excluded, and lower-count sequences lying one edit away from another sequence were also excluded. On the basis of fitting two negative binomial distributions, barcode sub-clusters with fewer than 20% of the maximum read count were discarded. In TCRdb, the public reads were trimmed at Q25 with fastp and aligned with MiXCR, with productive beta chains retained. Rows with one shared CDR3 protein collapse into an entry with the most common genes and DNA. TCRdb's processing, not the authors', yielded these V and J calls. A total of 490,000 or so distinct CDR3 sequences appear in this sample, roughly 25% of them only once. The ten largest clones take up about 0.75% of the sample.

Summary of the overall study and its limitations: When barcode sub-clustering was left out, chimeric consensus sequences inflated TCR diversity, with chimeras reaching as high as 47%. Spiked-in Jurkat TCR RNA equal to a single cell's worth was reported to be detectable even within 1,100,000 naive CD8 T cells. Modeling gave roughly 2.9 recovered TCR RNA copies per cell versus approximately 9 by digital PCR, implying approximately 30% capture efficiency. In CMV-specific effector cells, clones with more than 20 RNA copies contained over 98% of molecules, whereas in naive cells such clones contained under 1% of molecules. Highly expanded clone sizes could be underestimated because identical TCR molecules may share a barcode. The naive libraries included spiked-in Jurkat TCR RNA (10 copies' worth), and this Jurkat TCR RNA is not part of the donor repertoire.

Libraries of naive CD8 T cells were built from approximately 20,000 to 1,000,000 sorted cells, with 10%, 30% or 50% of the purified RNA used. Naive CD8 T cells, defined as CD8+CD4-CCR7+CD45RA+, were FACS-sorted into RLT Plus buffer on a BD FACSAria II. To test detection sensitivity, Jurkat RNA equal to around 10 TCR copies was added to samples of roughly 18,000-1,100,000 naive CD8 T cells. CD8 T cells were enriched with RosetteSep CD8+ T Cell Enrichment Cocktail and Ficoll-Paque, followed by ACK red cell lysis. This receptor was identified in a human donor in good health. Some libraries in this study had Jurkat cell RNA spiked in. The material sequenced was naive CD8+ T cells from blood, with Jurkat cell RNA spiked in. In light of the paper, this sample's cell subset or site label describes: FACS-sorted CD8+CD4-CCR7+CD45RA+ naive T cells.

The DNA sequence follows: TGTGCCAGCAGCGTAGTCCCGGCATACAATGAGCAGTTCTTC. Translated, it gives CASSVVPAYNEQFF. Recombination linked TRBV9 to TRBJ2-1, with an unclear D gene assignment. Deletion took 0 bases off V and 4 bases off J, with a span of 8 bases between the germline ends. The germline V gene specifies SGDLS as CDR1 and YYNGEE as CDR2. From the cysteine up to the phenylalanine, the CDR3 has a length of 14 residues. The CDR3 DNA has 42 bases and is translated from base 1.